The 24 T cell receptor beta chains below all came from one sample that was sequenced in a study of Graves' ophthalmopathy and Graves' hyperthyroidism. Amplification of the TCR beta CDR3 regions used RNA transcripts (as template). First-round RT-PCR relied on HTBI primers, and a second-round multiplex PCR came next. MiXCR was run by TCRdb on the multiplex PCR reads, yielding one entry per CDR3 protein. The data hold about 1.1 million distinct CDR3 sequences, with 35% to 40% observed a single time. The sequenced material came from peripheral blood or thyroid tissue (not recorded which). The receptors stem from an adult man with Graves' hyperthyroidism.

This clonotype came up many times. V usage is TRBV29-1 and J usage is TRBJ2-7; D is unresolved. The germline V and J ends were trimmed by 8 bases and 2 bases, with 16 bases remaining between them. The CDR3 totals 13 residues. CDR1 is SQVTM, CDR2 ANQGSEA, per germline. The CDR3 here is CSTDGTEPYEQYF. The CDR3 DNA reads as TGCAGCACTGACGGCACAGAGCCCTACGAGCAGTACTTC.

This clonotype was seen many times. The chain carries TRBV19 and TRBJ1-6; possible D gene TRBD1, 5 bases. The germline gives CDR1 LNHDA, CDR2 SQIVND (reference sequence). This CDR3 comprises 16 residues. The V end lost 3 bases, the J end lost 6 bases, and 15 bases lay between the germline ends. The CDR3 loop is CASSMLRGARNSPLHF. CDR3 DNA: TGTGCCAGTAGTATGTTACGCGGGGCCCGTAATTCACCCCTCCACTTT. The entire variable domain, with the rest obtained from reference TRBV19 and TRBJ1-6, is as follows: DGGITQSPKYLFRKEGQNVTLSCEQNLNHDAMYWYRQDPGQGLRLIYYSQIVNDFQKGDIAEGYSVSREKKESFPLTVTSAQKNPTAFYLCASSMLRGARNSPLHFGNGTRLTVT.

The V and J genes are TRBV3-1 and TRBJ1-1; TRBD1 might be the D (5 bases). The CDR3 spans 14 residues. The V gene's germline CDR1 is LGHDT and CDR2 YNNKEL (reference sequence). The germline V and J ends were trimmed by 2 bases and 1 base, with 8 bases remaining between them. CDR3 in amino acids: CASSQPTENTEAFF. In DNA form, the CDR3 reads TGTGCCAGCAGCCAACCGACAGAGAACACTGAAGCTTTCTTT.

This clonotype showed up just a few times. This may be a read error: a much more frequent sequence differs by one nucleotide. The chain is built from TRBV7-9 and TRBJ1-5; the D is unclear. Germline CDR1 reads SEHNR; CDR2 reads FQNEAQ (reference sequence). Between the trimmed V and J ends, which lost 4 bases and 4 bases, there was a span of 8 bases. This CDR3 comprises 13 residues. The CDR3 DNA is TGTGCCAGCAGCTCAGCTGAGAATCAGCCCCAGCATTTT. This codes for CASSSAENQPQHF.

The chain joins TRBV25-1 to TRBJ1-2, with a tentative D call TRBD1 (5 bases). V lost 4 bases and J lost 7, with 19 bases in between. Germline V gene sequence: CDR1 MGHDK, CDR2 SYGVNS. The CDR3 runs 15 residues. The CDR3 spells CASSAFESGRGGYTF. CDR3 DNA: TGTGCCAGCAGTGCGTTCGAATCAGGGAGAGGTGGCTACACCTTC.

This clonotype has a count of ten or more. The chain combines TRBV7-9 with TRBJ2-7; 9 positions agree with TRBD1. Germline values: CDR1 SEHNR, CDR2 FQNEAQ (reference sequence). The CDR3 is 18 residues long. V shed 4 bases and J 0 bases; nucleotides not matched to a gene: 13. This CDR3 reads CASSSAGTGSTSSYEQYF. The CDR3 region has the DNA TGTGCCAGCAGCTCTGCCGGGACAGGGTCGACGAGCTCCTACGAGCAGTACTTC. The variable domain in full, completed from reference TRBV7-9 and TRBJ2-7, reads DTGVSQNPRHKITKRGQNVTFRCDPISEHNRLYWYRQTLGQGPEFLTYFQNEAQLEKSRLLSDRFSAERPKGSFSTLEIQRTEQGDSAMYLCASSSAGTGSTSSYEQYFGPGTRLTVT.

The rearrangement links TRBV7-2 to TRBJ1-5, with TRBD1 matching 12 bases. The CDR3 has 17 amino acids. With V trimmed by 3 bases and J by 6 bases, 9 bases remained unmatched. Germline V gene sequence: CDR1 SGHTA, CDR2 FQGNSA. The CDR3, as DNA: TGTGCCAGCAGCTTGCCGGGACAGGGGGCGATTCGTCAGCCCCAGCATTTT. This codes for CASSLPGQGAIRQPQHF.

This clonotype occurred once. This sequence may be a read error, since a much larger clone differs from it by one base. The rearrangement uses TRBV6-6 and TRBJ1-5, with D perhaps matching TRBD1 (6 bases). The CDR3 totals 13 residues. Germline CDR1 reads MNHNY; CDR2 reads SVGAGI (reference sequence). CDR3 loop: CVSSTGYGQPQHF. The CDR3 DNA reads as TGTGTCAGCAGCACAGGGTATGGTCAGCCCCAGCATTTT.

This clonotype has just a few counts. The V gene is TRBV29-1, the J gene TRBJ1-2, with 7 nucleotides matching TRBD1. The germline V gene encodes CDR1 SQVTM and CDR2 ANQGSEA. V trimming: 4 bases; J trimming: 2 bases; junction bases outside the gene matches: 4. The CDR3 runs 13 residues. The CDR3 sequence is CSVAVGQNYGYTF. Here the CDR3 DNA reads TGCAGCGTTGCGGTGGGACAGAACTATGGCTACACCTTC.

The chain is built from TRBV12-3 or TRBV12-4 and TRBJ1-4, with a tentative D call TRBD1 (5 bases). CDR3 length equals 14 residues. V was clipped by 9 bases and J by 4 bases, with 15 bases between them. CDR3 in amino acids: CARRYRRLNEKLFF. The CDR3 region has the DNA TGTGCCAGAAGATACAGGAGACTTAATGAAAAACTGTTTTTT.

This clonotype appeared many times. J is TRBJ2-5 and V is TRBV7-8; D is perhaps TRBD1 (5 bases). Germline loops: CDR1 SGHVS, CDR2 FQNEAQ. The CDR3 has 14 amino acids. V lost 3 bases and J lost 2, with 10 bases in between. The CDR3 DNA reads as TGTGCCAGCAGCTTTATCCAGGGACAAGAGACCCAGTACTTC. It is translated as CASSFIQGQETQYF.

This clonotype was counted only a few times. The junction shows a germline mismatch at one end, possibly a read error. The J gene is TRBJ2-7, the V gene TRBV7-2, with D tentatively TRBD2 (5 bases). The CDR3 is made up of 15 amino acids. Looked up from germline, CDR1 is SGHTA and CDR2 is FQGNSA. The CDR3 DNA follows: TGTGTCAGCAGCTTAGATCAGGAGGATCCCTACGAGCAGTACTTC. Protein product: CVSSLDQEDPYEQYF. The whole variable domain, filled in from reference TRBV7-2 and TRBJ2-7, reads GAGVSQSPSNKVTEKGKDVELRCDPISGHTALYWYRQSLGQGLEFLIYFQGNSAPDKSGLPSDRFSAERTGGSVSTLTIQRTQQEDSAVYLCVSSLDQEDPYEQYFGPGTRLTVT.

The rearrangement joins TRBV4-3 to TRBJ1-2; D not certain. Germline-derived CDR1 and CDR2 are LGHNA and YSLEER. Between the trimmed V and J ends, which lost 0 bases and 10 bases, there was a span of 18 bases. The CDR3 covers 15 residues. The CDR3, as DNA: TGCGCCAGCAGCCAAGATATAGGCCTCACAAGGGACTACACCTTC. Its translation: CASSQDIGLTRDYTF.

The V gene is TRBV7-3, the J gene TRBJ2-7; 11 positions agree with TRBD1. Germline loops: CDR1 SGHTA, CDR2 FQGTGA. CDR3 length: 16 amino acids. V dropped 5 bases and J dropped 5; count of bases not matched to a gene: 11. The DNA of the CDR3 is TGTGCCAGCAGCGGTCCTATCGGGACAGGGGGGAACGAGCAGTACTTC. It is translated as CASSGPIGTGGNEQYF.

The sample holds a few counts of this clonotype. The CDR3 DNA follows: TGTGCCAGCAGCTTAGTACGGTCTAGTCTTTTTAACGAGCAGTACTTC. Translation: CASSLVRSSLFNEQYF. The chain combines TRBV7-2 with TRBJ2-7; D gene uncertain. Germline values: CDR1 SGHTA, CDR2 FQGNSA. V lost 1 base to trimming and J lost 5 bases, with 18 bases between them. The CDR3 spans 16 residues.

There are a few counts of this clonotype. V is TRBV7-9 and J is TRBJ1-2; 11 bases are shared with TRBD1. This CDR3 region has 15 residues. With 5 bases clipped from V and 4 bases from J, the junction kept 6 bases outside the gene matches. In germline, CDR1 is SEHNR, CDR2 FQNEAQ (reference sequence). The CDR3 is CASSTPGQGGYGYTF. The CDR3 DNA sequence: TGTGCCAGCAGCACGCCGGGACAGGGGGGCTATGGCTACACCTTC.

The V and J genes are TRBV7-2 and TRBJ2-5; tentatively, D is TRBD2 (7 bases). Trimming took off 8 bases at V and 3 bases at J, with 22 bases between the two ends. The CDR3 runs 16 residues. Germline loops: CDR1 SGHTA, CDR2 FQGNSA. DNA of the CDR3: TGTGCCAGCTCACCACGCGGGGGCGCGTCAAAAGAGACCCAGTACTTC. It translates to CASSPRGGASKETQYF.

The chain has TRBV6-2 or TRBV6-3 and TRBJ1-1; D is perhaps TRBD1 (6 bases). This CDR3 comprises 18 residues. Germline-derived CDR1 and CDR2 are MNHEY and SVGEGT. V shed 0 bases and J shed 0 bases, with 17 bases lying between them. CDR3 sequence: CASSYSSFYREMNTEAFF. For the CDR3, the DNA is TGTGCCAGCAGTTACTCGAGTTTTTACAGGGAAATGAACACTGAAGCTTTCTTT.

This clonotype came up many times. The rearrangement uses TRBV10-3 and TRBJ1-6, with D perhaps TRBD1 (6 bases). The germline V gene has CDR1 ENHRY and CDR2 SYGVKD. V lost 0 bases and J lost 10, with 10 bases in between. This CDR3 has 14 amino acids. The chain's CDR3 is CAISESGGPSPLHF. The CDR3 DNA sequence: TGTGCCATCAGTGAGTCAGGGGGACCGTCACCCCTCCACTTT.

This clonotype appeared many times. The chain joins TRBV14 to TRBJ1-1; D not certain. The length of the CDR3 is 11 residues. Germline V gene sequence: CDR1 SGHDN, CDR2 FVKESK. V dropped 3 bases and J dropped 4 bases, with 3 bases sitting between them. This CDR3 reads CASSQFTEAFF. The CDR3 DNA sequence: TGTGCCAGCAGCCAGTTCACTGAAGCTTTCTTT.

This clonotype was picked up many times. The chain couples TRBV20-1 to TRBJ2-7; 8 nucleotides align to TRBD1. The V segment lost 1 base and the J segment 6 bases; nucleotides outside the gene matches: 5. CDR1 is DFQATT and CDR2 is SNEGSKA in the germline V gene (reference sequence). This CDR3 spans 13 amino acids. In DNA, the CDR3 is TGCAGTGCTAGAGGAACAGGGGGTGGCGAGCAGTACTTC. Protein: CSARGTGGGEQYF.

J is TRBJ1-6 and V is TRBV2; D is perhaps TRBD1 (5 bases). CDR1 is SNHLY, CDR2 FYNNEI, per germline. Trimming stripped 7 bases from V and 4 bases from J, with 8 bases between. The CDR3 totals 13 residues. CDR3 nucleotide sequence: TGTGCCAGCACCACAGGTTATAATTCACCCCTCCACTTT. Amino acids: CASTTGYNSPLHF.

There are many counts of this clonotype. The chain links TRBV7-9 to TRBJ1-6, with TRBD1 as a possible D gene (5 bases). The germline V gene has CDR1 SEHNR and CDR2 FQNEAQ (reference sequence). The V and J ends lost 5 bases and 4 bases respectively, with 12 bases between them. This CDR3 is built from 15 residues. CDR3 protein: CASSATATYNSPLHF. CDR3 sequence (DNA): TGTGCCAGCAGCGCGACAGCTACTTATAATTCACCCCTCCACTTT.

With regard to this clonotype: This may stem from a read error, because a much larger clone lies one nucleotide away. This chain connects TRBV20-1 to TRBJ1-1; tentative D call: TRBD1 (6 bases). Germline V lookup: CDR1 DFQATT, CDR2 SNEGSKA (reference sequence). CDR3 size: 16 residues. The CDR3 DNA sequence: TGCAGTGCTGGAGACCCTACCTTAGGGGGGAACACTGAAGCTTTCTTT. It is translated as CSAGDPTLGGNTEAFF.